The clone carrying this T cell receptor beta chain was seen at least ten times. Trimming at V came to 8 bases and at J to 3 bases, leaving 5 bases not matched to a gene. This CDR3 contains 13 residues. Germline V gene sequence: CDR1 MNHEY, CDR2 SMNVEV (reference sequence). This record comes from a study of patients and donors after allogeneic stem cell transplantation. TCRdb used MiXCR to reprocess the RT-PCR reads, holding one entry per CDR3 protein. The data hold about 70,000 distinct CDR3 sequences, with 26% observed a single time. The TCR was taken from a human donor who was either an allogeneic HSCT recipient or a stem cell or donor lymphocyte infusion donor (not recorded which). It is not recorded whose cells these are; they may come from a transplant donor. V usage is TRBV27 and J usage is TRBJ1-2, with 8 nucleotides matching TRBD1. Sequencing input: blood, either unsorted or a sorted T cell fraction (not recorded which). CDR3 bases: TGTGCCAGCTCGGGACAGGCGCACTATGGCTACACCTTC. It encodes CASSGQAHYGYTF.